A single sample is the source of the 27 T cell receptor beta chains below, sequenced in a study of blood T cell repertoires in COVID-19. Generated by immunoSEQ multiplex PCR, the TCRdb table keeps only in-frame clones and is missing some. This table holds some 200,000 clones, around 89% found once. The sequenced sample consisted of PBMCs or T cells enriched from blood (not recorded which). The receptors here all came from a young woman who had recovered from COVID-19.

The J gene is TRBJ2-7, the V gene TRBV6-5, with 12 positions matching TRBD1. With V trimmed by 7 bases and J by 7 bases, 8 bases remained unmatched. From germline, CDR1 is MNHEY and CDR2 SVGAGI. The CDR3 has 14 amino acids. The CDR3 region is CASTPGQGAREQYF. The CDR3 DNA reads TGTGCCAGCACCCCGGGACAGGGGGCGCGTGAGCAGTACTTC.

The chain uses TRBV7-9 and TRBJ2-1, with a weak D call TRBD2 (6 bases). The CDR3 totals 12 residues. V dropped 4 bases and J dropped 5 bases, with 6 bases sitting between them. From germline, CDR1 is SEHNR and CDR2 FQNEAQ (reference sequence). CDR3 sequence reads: CASSWGDNEQFF. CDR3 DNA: TGTGCCAGCAGCTGGGGGGACAATGAGCAGTTCTTC.

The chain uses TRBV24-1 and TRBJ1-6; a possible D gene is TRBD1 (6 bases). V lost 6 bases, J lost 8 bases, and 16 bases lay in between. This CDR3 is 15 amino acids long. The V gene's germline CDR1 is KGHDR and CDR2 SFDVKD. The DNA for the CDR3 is TGTGCCACCAGTCGGTACAGGGAAGGATATTCACCCCTCCACTTT. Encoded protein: CATSRYREGYSPLHF.

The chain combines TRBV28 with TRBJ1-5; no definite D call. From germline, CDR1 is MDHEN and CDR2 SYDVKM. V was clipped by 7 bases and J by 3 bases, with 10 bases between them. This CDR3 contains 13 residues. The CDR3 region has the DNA TGTGCCAGCACCTTCAGGTCCAATCAGCCCCAGCATTTT. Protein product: CASTFRSNQPQHF. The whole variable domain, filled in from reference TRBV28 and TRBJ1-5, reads DVKVTQSSRYLVKRTGEKVFLECVQDMDHENMFWYRQDPGLGLRLIYFSYDVKMKEKGDIPEGYSVSREKKERFSLILESASTNQTSMYLCASTFRSNQPQHFGDGTRLSIL.

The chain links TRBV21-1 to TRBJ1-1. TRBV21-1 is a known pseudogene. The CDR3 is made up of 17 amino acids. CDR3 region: CASTIRVGRDRNTEAFF. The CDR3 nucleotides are TGTGCCAGCACCATTCGGGTGGGGAGGGACCGGAACACTGAAGCTTTCTTT.

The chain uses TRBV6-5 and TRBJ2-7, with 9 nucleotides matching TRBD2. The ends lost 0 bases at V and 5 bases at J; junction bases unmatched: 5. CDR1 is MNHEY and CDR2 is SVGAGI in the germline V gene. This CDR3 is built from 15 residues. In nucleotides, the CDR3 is TGTGCCAGCAGTTACTCGGCGGGAGGGCTGAACGAGCAGTACTTC. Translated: CASSYSAGGLNEQYF.

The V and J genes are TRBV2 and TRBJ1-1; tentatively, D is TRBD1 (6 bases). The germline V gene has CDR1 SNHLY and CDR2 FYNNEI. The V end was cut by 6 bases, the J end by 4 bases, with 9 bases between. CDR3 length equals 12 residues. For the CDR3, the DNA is TGTGCCAGCAGCAACAGGGCCACTGAAGCTTTCTTT. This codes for CASSNRATEAFF.

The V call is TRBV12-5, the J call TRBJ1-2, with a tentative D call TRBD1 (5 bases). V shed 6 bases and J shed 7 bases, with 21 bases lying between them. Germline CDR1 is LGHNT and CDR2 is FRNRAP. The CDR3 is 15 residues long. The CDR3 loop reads CASGLPGLPNIGYTF. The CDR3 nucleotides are TGTGCTAGTGGCTTACCGGGACTGCCTAACATTGGCTACACCTTC.

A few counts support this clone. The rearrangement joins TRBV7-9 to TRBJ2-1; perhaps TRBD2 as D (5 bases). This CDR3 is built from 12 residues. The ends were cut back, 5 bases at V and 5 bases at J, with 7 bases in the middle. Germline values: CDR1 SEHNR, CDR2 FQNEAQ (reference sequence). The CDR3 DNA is TGTGCCAGCAGCCTACTAGACAATGAGCAGTTCTTC. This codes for CASSLLDNEQFF.

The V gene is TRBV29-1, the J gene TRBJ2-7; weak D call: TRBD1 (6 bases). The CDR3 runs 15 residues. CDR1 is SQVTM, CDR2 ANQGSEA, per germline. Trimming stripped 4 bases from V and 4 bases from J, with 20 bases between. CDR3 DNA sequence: TGCAGCGTTGTAGGATTATCAGGACAGCTTTACGAGCAGTACTTC. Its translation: CSVVGLSGQLYEQYF.

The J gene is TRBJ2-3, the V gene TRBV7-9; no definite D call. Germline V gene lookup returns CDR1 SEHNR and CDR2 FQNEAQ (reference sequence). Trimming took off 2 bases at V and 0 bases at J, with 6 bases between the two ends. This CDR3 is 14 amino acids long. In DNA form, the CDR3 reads TGTGCCAGCAGCTTATCTCTTAGCACAGATACGCAGTATTTT. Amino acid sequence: CASSLSLSTDTQYF.

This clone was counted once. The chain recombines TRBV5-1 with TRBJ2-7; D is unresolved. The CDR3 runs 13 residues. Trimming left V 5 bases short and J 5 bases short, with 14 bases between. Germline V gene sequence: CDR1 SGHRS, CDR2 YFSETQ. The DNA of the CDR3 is TGCGCCAGCAGAGCTTCCGTTCCACACGAGCAGTACTTC. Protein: CASRASVPHEQYF. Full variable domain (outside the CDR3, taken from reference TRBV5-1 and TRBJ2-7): KAGVTQTPRYLIKTRGQQVTLSCSPISGHRSVSWYQQTPGQGLQFLFEYFSETQRNKGNFPGRFSGRQFSNSRSEMNVSTLELGDSALYLCASRASVPHEQYFGPGTRLTVT.

The CDR3 DNA reads as TGTGCCAGCAGCTTCCAGTCATACAGGGGAGAGACCCAGTACTTC. Its protein product is CASSFQSYRGETQYF. This rearrangement joins TRBV7-6 to TRBJ2-5; 7 nucleotides agree with TRBD1. In germline, CDR1 is SGHVS, CDR2 FNYEAQ. The junction had 8 bases not matched to a gene; V was cut back by 3 bases and J by 4 bases. The CDR3 is made up of 15 amino acids.

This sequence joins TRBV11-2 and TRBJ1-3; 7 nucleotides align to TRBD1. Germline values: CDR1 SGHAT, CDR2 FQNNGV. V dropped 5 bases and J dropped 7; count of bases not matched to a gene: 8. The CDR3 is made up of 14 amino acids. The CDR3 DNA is TGTGCCAGCAGCCCCTCGACAGGGCGGAACACCATATATTTT. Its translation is CASSPSTGRNTIYF.

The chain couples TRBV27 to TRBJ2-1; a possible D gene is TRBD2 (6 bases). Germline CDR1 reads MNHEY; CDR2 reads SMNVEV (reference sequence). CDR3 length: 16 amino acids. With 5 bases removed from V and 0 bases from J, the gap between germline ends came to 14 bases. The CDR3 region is CASSEMGGLSYNEQFF. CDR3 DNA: TGTGCCAGCAGTGAAATGGGAGGCCTCTCCTACAATGAGCAGTTCTTC.

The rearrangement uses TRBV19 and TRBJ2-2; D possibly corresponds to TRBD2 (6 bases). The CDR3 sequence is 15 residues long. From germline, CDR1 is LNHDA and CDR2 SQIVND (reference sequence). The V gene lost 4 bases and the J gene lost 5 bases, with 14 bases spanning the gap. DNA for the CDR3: TGTGCCAGTAGTAGATCGGGAGTGGGGACCGGGGAGCTGTTTTTT. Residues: CASSRSGVGTGELFF.

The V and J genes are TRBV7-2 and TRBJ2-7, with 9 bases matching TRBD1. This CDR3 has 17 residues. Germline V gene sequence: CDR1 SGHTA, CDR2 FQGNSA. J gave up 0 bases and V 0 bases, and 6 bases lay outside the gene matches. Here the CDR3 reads CASSLATGGPSSYEQYF. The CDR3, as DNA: TGTGCCAGCAGCTTAGCCACAGGGGGCCCTAGCTCCTACGAGCAGTACTTC.

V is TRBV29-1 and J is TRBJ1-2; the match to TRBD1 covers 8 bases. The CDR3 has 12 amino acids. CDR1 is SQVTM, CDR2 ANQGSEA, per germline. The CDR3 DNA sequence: TGCAGTGCAGGGGACAGGAACTATGGCTACACCTTC. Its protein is CSAGDRNYGYTF. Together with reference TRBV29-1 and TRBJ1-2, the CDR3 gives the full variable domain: SAVISQKPSRDICQRGTSLTIQCQVDSQVTMMFWYRQQPGQSLTLIATANQGSEATYESGFVIDKFPISRPNLTFSTLTVSNMSPEDSSIYLCSAGDRNYGYTFGSGTRLTVV.

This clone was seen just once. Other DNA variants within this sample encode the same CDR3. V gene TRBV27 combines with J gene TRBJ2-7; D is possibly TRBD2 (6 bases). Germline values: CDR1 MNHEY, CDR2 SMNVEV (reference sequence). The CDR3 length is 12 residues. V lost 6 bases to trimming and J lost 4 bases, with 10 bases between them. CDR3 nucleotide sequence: TGTGCCAGCAGCCTCCGGGGGTACGAGCAGTACTTC. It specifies CASSLRGYEQYF.

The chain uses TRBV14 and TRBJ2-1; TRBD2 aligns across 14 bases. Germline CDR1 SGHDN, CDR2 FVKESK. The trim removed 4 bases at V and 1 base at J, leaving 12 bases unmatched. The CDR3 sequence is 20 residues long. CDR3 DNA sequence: TGTGCCAGCAGCCCTGGACTAGCGGGAGGTGTAGGTCTTTCCTACAATGAGCAGTTCTTC. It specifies CASSPGLAGGVGLSYNEQFF.

DNA of the CDR3: TGTGCCAGCAGTTACTCGACCGGGACAGCCAATGAGCAGTTCTTC. Its protein product is CASSYSTGTANEQFF. The genes are TRBV6-5 and TRBJ2-1; 7 nucleotides match TRBD1. Germline values: CDR1 MNHEY, CDR2 SVGAGI. V shed 0 bases, J shed 6 bases, and the junction held 5 bases outside the gene matches. The CDR3 covers 15 residues.

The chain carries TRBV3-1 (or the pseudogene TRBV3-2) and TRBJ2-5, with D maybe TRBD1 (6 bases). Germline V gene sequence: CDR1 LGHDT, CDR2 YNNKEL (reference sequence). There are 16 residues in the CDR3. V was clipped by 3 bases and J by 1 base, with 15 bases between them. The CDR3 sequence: CASSQGGTSRQETQYF. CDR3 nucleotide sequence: TGTGCCAGCAGCCAGGGTGGGACAAGCCGCCAAGAGACCCAGTACTTC.

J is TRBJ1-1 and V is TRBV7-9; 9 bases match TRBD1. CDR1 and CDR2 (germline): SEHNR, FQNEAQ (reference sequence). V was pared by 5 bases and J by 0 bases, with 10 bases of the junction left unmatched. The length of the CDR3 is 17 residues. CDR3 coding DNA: TGTGCCAGCAGCCTACAGGGACAGGGATACATGAACACTGAAGCTTTCTTT. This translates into CASSLQGQGYMNTEAFF.

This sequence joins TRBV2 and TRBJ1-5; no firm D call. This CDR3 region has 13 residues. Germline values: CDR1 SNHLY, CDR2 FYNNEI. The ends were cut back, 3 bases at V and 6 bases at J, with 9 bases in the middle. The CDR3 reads CASSEGLGQPQHF. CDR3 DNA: TGTGCCAGCAGTGAGGGCTTGGGTCAGCCCCAGCATTTT.

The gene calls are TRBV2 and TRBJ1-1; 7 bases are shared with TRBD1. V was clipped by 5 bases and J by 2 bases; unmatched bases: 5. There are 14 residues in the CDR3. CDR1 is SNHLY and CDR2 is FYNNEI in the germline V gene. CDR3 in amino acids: CASSFNRGNTEAFF. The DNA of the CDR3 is TGTGCCAGCAGTTTTAACAGGGGAAACACTGAAGCTTTCTTT.

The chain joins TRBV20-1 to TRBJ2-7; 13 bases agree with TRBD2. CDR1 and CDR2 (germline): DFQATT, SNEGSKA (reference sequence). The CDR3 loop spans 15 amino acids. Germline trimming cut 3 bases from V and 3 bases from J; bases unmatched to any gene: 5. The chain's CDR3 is CSASGLAGEIYEQYF. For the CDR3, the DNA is TGCAGTGCTAGTGGACTAGCGGGAGAAATCTACGAGCAGTACTTC.

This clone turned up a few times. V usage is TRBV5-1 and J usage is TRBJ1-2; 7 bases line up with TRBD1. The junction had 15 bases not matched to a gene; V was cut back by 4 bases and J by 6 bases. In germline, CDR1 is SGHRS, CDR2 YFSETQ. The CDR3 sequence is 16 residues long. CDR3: CASSALIGRDSNGYTF. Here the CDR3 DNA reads TGCGCCAGCAGCGCCCTAATCGGCCGGGACAGTAATGGCTACACCTTC.